One sample yielded the 10 T cell receptor beta chains listed below, sequenced in a study of CD8+CD57+ T cells in acquired aplastic anemia. Whoever was chosen for sequencing had shown CD8+CD57+ cell expansion by flow cytometry. TCR beta VDJ and CDR3 profiling used genomic DNA as template. In TCRdb, the reads were re-called with MiXCR into one record per CDR3 protein. Among approximately 260,000 distinct CDR3 sequences listed, approximately 80% were seen once. The source material was sorted CD4+, CD8+, or CD8+CD57+ T cells (not recorded which) from PBMCs. These receptors came from a human donor with aplastic anemia.

In regard to this clonotype: No conserved phenylalanine or tryptophan is present at the end of the CDR3, so a read error is the likely explanation. The limits of the CDR3 on the DNA are not certain, so only TCRdb's listed CDR3 is given. The chain is built from TRBV7-9 and TRBJ2-1; TRBD1, as called in the table, went unchecked against the DNA. Germline V CDR1 and CDR2: SEHNR, FQNEAQ (reference sequence). The CDR3 length is 13 residues, termini included. The CDR3 loop reads CASSHGRQGAPEY.

The chain is built from TRBV6-1 and TRBJ1-5, with D maybe TRBD1 (5 bases). The CDR3 runs 16 residues. CDR1 MNHNS and CDR2 SASEGT come from the germline V gene. V was trimmed by 7 bases and J by 1 base, leaving 17 bases between them. The DNA of the CDR3 is TGTGCCAGCAAGCCCCGGGGCAGAATCAGCAATCAGCCCCAGCATTTT. This gives the protein CASKPRGRISNQPQHF.

The rearrangement links TRBV10-3 to TRBJ2-1, with a possible D match to TRBD2 (7 bases). The CDR3 covers 16 residues. From germline, CDR1 is ENHRY and CDR2 SYGVKD. Trimming cost V 0 bases and J 8 bases, with 17 bases left between them. The CDR3 coding sequence is TGTGCCATCAGTGAGTCGACAGGACGGGGGGACGATGAGCAGTTCTTC. Translating gives CAISESTGRGDDEQFF.

The chain links TRBV10-3 to TRBJ2-5, with D possibly matching TRBD1 (6 bases). Germline V gene sequence: CDR1 ENHRY, CDR2 SYGVKD. The V end was cut by 7 bases, the J end by 0 bases, with 12 bases between. This CDR3 has 14 residues. The CDR3 DNA sequence: TGTGCCATCACCAGGGGCCGTGACCAAGAGACCCAGTACTTC. Residues: CAITRGRDQETQYF.

V is TRBV7-3 and J is TRBJ2-5, with D unclear. Near its end, the DNA agrees better with TRBJ2-1, so the J call may be wrong. This CDR3 has 14 residues. CDR1 SGHTA and CDR2 FQGTGA come from the germline V gene. The CDR3 sequence is CASSDRCQQTQQFF. The CDR3 coding sequence is TGTGCCAGCAGTGATCGCTGCCAGCAGACCCAGCAGTTCTTC.

This clonotype came up a few times. This sequence joins TRBV7-3 and TRBJ1-6; tentative D call: TRBD1 (6 bases). Per germline, CDR1 SGHTA and CDR2 FQGTGA. V lost 3 bases and J 8 bases, leaving 8 bases between the germline ends. The CDR3 is 13 residues long. In nucleotides, the CDR3 is TGTGCCAGCAGCTTGGACAGCGATTCACCCCTCCACTTT. It encodes CASSLDSDSPLHF.

This clonotype occurred a few times. The V call is TRBV7-8, the J call TRBJ1-1, with D unclear. Germline V CDR1 and CDR2: SGHVS, FQNEAQ. Trimming removed 0 bases from V and 13 bases from J, with 21 bases in between. This CDR3 is 15 amino acids long. This CDR3 is CASSLAGAGDTQYFF. CDR3 DNA sequence: TGTGCCAGCAGCTTAGCGGGAGCAGGCGATACGCAGTATTTCTTT.

The rearrangement joins TRBV2 to TRBJ2-3, with D hard to call. There are 14 residues in the CDR3. Germline CDR1 and CDR2: SNHLY and FYNNEI. V gave up 6 bases and J gave up 4 bases, with 14 bases separating them. CDR3 amino acids: CASSGLRGPDTQYF. For the CDR3, the DNA is TGTGCCAGCAGCGGCCTGCGAGGCCCAGATACGCAGTATTTT.

The CDR3, as DNA: TGTGCCAGCAGCCCCTGTATTACAGGGAGTAATGAGCAGTTCTTC. This gives the protein CASSPCITGSNEQFF. The chain couples TRBV11-3 to TRBJ2-1; TRBD1 might be the D (6 bases). Trimming left V 5 bases short and J 7 bases short, with 18 bases between. This CDR3 region has 15 residues. Germline V CDR1 and CDR2: SGHNT, YENEEA. The full variable domain, with the rest looked up from reference TRBV11-3 and TRBJ2-1, is EAGVVQSPRYKIIEKKQPVAFWCNPISGHNTLYWYLQNLGQGPELLIRYENEEAVDDSQLPKDRFSAERLKGVDSTLKIQPAELGDSAVYLCASSPCITGSNEQFFGPGTRLTVL.

In the case of this clonotype: The junction differs from germline at one of its ends, possibly a read error. V is TRBV9 and J is TRBJ2-3; 7 bases fit TRBD2. This CDR3 comprises 13 residues. Germline CDR1 is SGDLS and CDR2 is YYNGEE. In DNA, the CDR3 is TGTGCCAGCAGCCACTGGACTAGAGGGAGGAATGAGTTT. Translated: CASSHWTRGRNEF. Supplemented by reference TRBV9 and TRBJ2-3, the full variable domain reads DSGVTQTPKHLITATGQRVTLRCSPRSGDLSVYWYQQSLDQGLQFLIQYYNGEERAKGNILERFSAQQFPDLHSELNLSSLELGDSALYFCASSHWTRGRNEFGPGTRLTVL.